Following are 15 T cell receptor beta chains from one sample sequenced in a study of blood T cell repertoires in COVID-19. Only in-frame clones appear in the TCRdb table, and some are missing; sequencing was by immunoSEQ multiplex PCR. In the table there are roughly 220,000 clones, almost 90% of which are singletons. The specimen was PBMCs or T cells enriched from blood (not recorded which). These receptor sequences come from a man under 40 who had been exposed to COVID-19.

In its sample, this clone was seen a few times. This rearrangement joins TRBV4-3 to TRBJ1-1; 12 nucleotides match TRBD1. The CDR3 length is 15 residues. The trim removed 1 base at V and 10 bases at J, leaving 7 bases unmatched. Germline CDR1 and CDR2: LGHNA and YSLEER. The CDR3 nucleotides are TGCGCCAGCAGCCAAGGGGAGCGGGACAGGGGGCGAGCTTTCTTT. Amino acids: CASSQGERDRGRAFF.

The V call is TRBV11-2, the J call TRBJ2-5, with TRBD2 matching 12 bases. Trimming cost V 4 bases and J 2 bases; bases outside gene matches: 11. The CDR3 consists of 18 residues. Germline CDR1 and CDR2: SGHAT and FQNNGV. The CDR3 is CASSSTSGGPFPQETQYF. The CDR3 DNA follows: TGTGCCAGCAGCTCTACTAGCGGGGGGCCTTTCCCGCAAGAGACCCAGTACTTC.

This CDR3 reads CASILRGGNQPQHF. The CDR3, as DNA: TGTGCCAGCATCTTGCGGGGGGGCAATCAGCCCCAGCATTTT. The chain uses TRBV28 and TRBJ1-5, with a weak D call TRBD1 (5 bases). V was shortened by 7 bases and J by 2 bases, with 12 bases between the two germline ends. The CDR3 spans 14 residues. CDR1 is MDHEN, CDR2 SYDVKM, per germline.

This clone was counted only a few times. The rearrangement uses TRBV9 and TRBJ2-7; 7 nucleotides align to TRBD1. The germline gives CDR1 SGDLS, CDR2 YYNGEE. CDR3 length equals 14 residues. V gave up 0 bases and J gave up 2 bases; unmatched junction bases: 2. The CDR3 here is CASSVADRAYEQYF. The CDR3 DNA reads TGTGCCAGCAGCGTAGCAGACAGGGCCTACGAGCAGTACTTC.

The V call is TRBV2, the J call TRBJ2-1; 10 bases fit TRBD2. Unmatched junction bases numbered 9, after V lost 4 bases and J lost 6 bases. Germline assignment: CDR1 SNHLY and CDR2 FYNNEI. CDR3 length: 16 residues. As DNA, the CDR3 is TGTGCCAGCAGTGCCCGCAGTAGCGGGGGGCTCAATGAGCAGTTCTTC. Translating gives CASSARSSGGLNEQFF.

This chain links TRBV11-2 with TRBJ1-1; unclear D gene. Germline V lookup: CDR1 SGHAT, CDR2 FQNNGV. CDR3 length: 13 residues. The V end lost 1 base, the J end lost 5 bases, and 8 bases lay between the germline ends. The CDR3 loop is CASSLGGRTEAFF. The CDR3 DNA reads TGTGCCAGCAGCTTAGGAGGGAGGACTGAAGCTTTCTTT.

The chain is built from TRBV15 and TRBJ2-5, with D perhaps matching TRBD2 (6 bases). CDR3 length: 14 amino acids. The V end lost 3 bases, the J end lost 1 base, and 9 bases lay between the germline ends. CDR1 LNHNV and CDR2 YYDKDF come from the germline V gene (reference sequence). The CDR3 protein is CATSRGSGQETQYF. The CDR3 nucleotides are TGTGCCACCAGCAGGGGTAGCGGCCAAGAGACCCAGTACTTC.

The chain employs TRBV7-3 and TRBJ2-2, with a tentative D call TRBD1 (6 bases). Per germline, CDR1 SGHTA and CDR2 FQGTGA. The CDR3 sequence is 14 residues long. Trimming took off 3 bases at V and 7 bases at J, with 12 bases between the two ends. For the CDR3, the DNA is TGTGCCAGCAGCTTCCAAACAGGGAGCGGGGAGCTGTTTTTT. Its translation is CASSFQTGSGELFF.

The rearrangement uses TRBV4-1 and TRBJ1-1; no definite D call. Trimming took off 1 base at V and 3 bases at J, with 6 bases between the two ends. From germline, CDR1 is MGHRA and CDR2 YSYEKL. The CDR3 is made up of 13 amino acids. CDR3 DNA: TGCGCCAGCAGCCAAGGAACGGACACTGAAGCTTTCTTT. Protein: CASSQGTDTEAFF.

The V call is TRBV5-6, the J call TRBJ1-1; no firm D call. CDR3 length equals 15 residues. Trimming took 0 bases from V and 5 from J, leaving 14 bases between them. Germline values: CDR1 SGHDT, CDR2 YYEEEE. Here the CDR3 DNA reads TGTGCCAGCAGCTTGGATCCCAGTGCGCGGACTGAAGCTTTCTTT. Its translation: CASSLDPSARTEAFF.

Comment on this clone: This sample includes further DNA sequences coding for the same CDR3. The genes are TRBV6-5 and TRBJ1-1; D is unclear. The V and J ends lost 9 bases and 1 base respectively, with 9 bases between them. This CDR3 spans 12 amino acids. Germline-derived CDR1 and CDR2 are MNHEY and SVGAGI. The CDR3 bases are TGTGCCAGTCTGAGAGGGAACACTGAAGCTTTCTTT. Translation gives CASLRGNTEAFF.

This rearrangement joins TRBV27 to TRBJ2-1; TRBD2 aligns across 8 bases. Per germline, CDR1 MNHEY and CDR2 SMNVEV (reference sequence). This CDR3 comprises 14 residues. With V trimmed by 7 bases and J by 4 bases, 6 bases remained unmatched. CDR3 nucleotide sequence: TGTGCCAGCATGGAGCGGGGGCTATACAATGAGCAGTTCTTC. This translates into CASMERGLYNEQFF.

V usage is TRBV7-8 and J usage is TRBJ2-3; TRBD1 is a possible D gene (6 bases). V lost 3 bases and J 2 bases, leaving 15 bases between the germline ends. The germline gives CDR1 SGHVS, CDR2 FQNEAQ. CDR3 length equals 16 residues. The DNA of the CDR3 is TGTGCCAGCAGCTTTACAGGGAAGAGAGACACAGATACGCAGTATTTT. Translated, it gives CASSFTGKRDTDTQYF.

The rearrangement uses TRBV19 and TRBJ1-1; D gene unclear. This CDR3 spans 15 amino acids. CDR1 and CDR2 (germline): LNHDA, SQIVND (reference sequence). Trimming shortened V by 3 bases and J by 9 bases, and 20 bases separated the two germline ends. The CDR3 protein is CASSIGREEPKKAFF. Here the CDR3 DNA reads TGTGCCAGTAGTATTGGGCGAGAAGAGCCGAAAAAAGCTTTCTTT.

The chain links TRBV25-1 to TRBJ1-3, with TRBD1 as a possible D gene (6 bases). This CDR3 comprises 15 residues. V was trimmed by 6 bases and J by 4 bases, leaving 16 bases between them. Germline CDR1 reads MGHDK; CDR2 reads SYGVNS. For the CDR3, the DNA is TGTGCCAGCAGCCTAGTCGCGGGGGCGGGAAACACCATATATTTT. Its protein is CASSLVAGAGNTIYF.